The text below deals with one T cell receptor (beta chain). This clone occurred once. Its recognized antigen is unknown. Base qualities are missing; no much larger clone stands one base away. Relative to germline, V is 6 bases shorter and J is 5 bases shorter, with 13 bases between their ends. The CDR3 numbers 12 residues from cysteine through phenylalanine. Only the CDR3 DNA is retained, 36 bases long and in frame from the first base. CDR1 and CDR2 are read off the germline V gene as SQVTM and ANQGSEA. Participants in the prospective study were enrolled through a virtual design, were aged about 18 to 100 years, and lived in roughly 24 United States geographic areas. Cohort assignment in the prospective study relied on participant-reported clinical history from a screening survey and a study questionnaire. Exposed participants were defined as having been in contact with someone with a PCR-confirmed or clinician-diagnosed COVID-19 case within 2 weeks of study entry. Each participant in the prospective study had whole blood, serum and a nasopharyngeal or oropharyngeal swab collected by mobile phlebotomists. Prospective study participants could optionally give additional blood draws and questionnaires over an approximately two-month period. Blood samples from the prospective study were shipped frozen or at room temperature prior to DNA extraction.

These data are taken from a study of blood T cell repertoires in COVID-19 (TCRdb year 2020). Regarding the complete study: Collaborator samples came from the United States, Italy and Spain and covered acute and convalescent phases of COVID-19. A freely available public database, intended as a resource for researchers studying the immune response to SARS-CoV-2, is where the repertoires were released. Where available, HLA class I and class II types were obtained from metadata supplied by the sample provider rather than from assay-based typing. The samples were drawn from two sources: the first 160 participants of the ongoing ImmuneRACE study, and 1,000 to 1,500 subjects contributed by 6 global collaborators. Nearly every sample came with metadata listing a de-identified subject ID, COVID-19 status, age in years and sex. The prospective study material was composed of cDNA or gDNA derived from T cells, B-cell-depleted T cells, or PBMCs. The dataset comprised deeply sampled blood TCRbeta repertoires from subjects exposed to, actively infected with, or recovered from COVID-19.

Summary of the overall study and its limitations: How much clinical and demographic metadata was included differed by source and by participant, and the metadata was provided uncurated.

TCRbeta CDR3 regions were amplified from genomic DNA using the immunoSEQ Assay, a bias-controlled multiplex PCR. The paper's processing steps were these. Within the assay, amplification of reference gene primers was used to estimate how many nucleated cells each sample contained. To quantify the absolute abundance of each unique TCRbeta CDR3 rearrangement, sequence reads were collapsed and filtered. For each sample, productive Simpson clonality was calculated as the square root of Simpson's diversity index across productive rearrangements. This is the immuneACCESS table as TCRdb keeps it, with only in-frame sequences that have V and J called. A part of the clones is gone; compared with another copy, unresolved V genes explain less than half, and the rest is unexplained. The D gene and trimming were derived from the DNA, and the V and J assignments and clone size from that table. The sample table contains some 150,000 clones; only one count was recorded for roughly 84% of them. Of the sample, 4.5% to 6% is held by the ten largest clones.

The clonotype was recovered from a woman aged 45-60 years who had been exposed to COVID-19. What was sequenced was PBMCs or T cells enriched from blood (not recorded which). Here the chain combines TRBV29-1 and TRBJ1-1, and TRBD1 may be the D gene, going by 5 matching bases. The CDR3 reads CSVMEGVTEAFF. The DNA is TGCAGCGTCATGGAAGGGGTGACTGAAGCTTTCTTT.